This TCR beta chain emerged from a study of cytomegalovirus exposure and HLA in healthy donors (dated by TCRdb to about 2017). Background on the whole study: In an earlier analysis of under 750 of the donors, 276 Gb of sequence data and 117 million unique TCR beta sequences from 180 million or so T cells were reported. Approximately 310 gigabases of sequencing data and approximately 80 million unique TCR sequences were included in an early release covering under 650 HLA-typed donors. The genetic ancestry cluster associated with self-reported Caucasian donors included around 76% of the approximately 410 genotyped donors. The study was designed to test whether signatures of past pathogen exposure could be identified by cataloging public T cell receptors. The study used immunosequencing to profile the T cell repertoires of around 600 subjects and linked those repertoires to cytomegalovirus serostatus. In addition to the first cohort of 666 subjects, a separate validation cohort of under 150 different subjects was used. High-throughput TCR immunosequencing, statistical association of individual TCRs with disease status, and machine learning were combined to predict cytomegalovirus infection status. To study patterns of TCR occurrence, a later analysis re-analyzed previously published TCR beta repertoires from around 700 donors and added high-resolution HLA genotyping. In the later analysis, no new phenotypic data were used to find candidate immune exposures; instead, reliance was placed on TCR beta sequences and their occurrence across donors. In an earlier analysis of 550 to 700 of the donors, high-throughput TCR beta sequencing was used to judge whether each TCR beta V gene segment behaved as functional or pseudogenic. Donor age, sex, ethnicity and CMV serostatus were compiled together with the repertoire data. A later genetic analysis used genome-wide SNP genotypes for about 60% of the roughly 670 donors, treating that subset as a discovery cohort. Every discovery cohort repertoire had been produced on one sequencing platform. HLA typing covered class I and class II loci at four-digit resolution. Typing coverage varied by locus: roughly 620-640 donors for A, B, C, DRB1 and DQB1; approximately 500 for DQA1; over 600 for DPA1; some 470 for DPB1. About five DR-DQ haplotypes were handled as single units for association and clustering because linkage in the cohort was strong. Among some 400 genotyped donors of the cohort, an average of approximately 200,000 unique TCR beta nucleotide sequences was sequenced per donor, of which approximately 18% were non-productive. Overall study results and their limits: The cohort was sequenced for TCR beta chains only, and without alpha or paired-chain data the features that could be detected were limited. A further reported finding was that TCR beta sequences accurately predicted the HLA-A and HLA-B alleles for most subjects in the first cohort. According to a later analysis, most CMV-associated TCR beta chains appeared to be HLA-restricted, and the HLA associations seemed to be driven largely by CMV exposure. In a later genetic analysis, fewer N-insertions in productive TCRs were reported among donors in an Asian-associated ancestry cluster than the roughly 700-donor mean. In a later analysis, several top co-occurrence clusters were reported to appear linked to parvovirus B19, influenza, CMV and Epstein-Barr virus. When HLA alleles, especially DR and DQ, strongly co-occurred, attributing TCR associations to individual alleles was difficult. According to a later analysis, TCR association rates differed among HLA loci, with DRB1 alleles showing the most associated TCRs and HLA-C alleles showing the fewest. Three of the identified cytomegalovirus-associated TCR beta chains were confirmed in vitro to be specific for cytomegalovirus antigens. Because counts were too low, seventeen rarely observed V segments, including chromosome 9 orphons, were left out of the earlier analysis of roughly 600 of the donors. Presence/absence analyses assumed roughly uniform sequencing depth across donors, an assumption that may not hold. In a later analysis, 15,000 to 20,000 TCR beta sequences were associated with specific HLA alleles at a false discovery rate of 0.05. The authors suggested that the approach could potentially be extended to other disease states and immunological phenotypes. A group of highly shared sequence variants was considered likely to be a technical artifact of the sequencing pipeline. A later genetic analysis associated a missense DCLRE1C variant with V-gene and J-gene trimming of TCR beta chains, and an independent cohort replicated the association. Most TCR sequences were seen in very few donors, while some public TCRs were found in many individuals. The study listed 150 to 200 TCR beta chains as associated with cytomegalovirus. Correlated functional status among segregating V segments might be attributable to linkage disequilibrium, but an unknown experimental factor could not be ruled out. HLA typing was unavailable for some donors at each locus, so association tests used only the typed subset. The only immune exposure information available for the cohort was CMV serostatus. An earlier analysis of 587 of the donors showed that most TCR beta V segments appeared in productive rearrangements either about 87% or about 30% of the time, which broadly matched IMGT annotations. Cytomegalovirus status was reported to be diagnosed by the classifier with high specificity and sensitivity in both the original and validation cohorts. In a later analysis, HLA-associated TCR beta chains showed more clonal expansion and lower generation probabilities than non-associated chains that were equally common.

This clone was counted a few times. What antigen it recognizes has not been identified. No much larger clone is present one base from it, and per-base qualities are unavailable. The cohort was made up of roughly 670 healthy bone marrow donors. All cohort members were sampled while nominally healthy, although unrecorded immune exposures were likely present. The donor tested CMV seronegative and was one of the 352 seronegative cohort members. A peripheral blood sample was provided by each donor, and peripheral blood mononuclear cells were used for TCR beta sequencing. The Qiagen DNeasy Blood Extraction Kit was used to extract genomic DNA from the blood cell samples. The protocol used for the library was the immunoSEQ multiplex PCR assay. For the multiplex PCR, a mixture combining 60 forward primers for TCR Vbeta segments and 13 reverse primers for TCR Jbeta segments was used. Amplification of the CDR3 region of rearranged TCR beta genes was performed with a multiplex PCR assay on genomic DNA. On the Illumina HiSeq System, the amplified TCR beta libraries were sequenced as 87-base-pair reads. The original methods were these. A later analysis tallied 75 million to 85 million unique TCR beta chains across the 650 to 750 repertoires, and some 10 million of those chains were shared by two or more donors. Raw reads were error-corrected and collapsed into unique sequences by a nearest-neighbor algorithm in which closely related sequences were merged to remove PCR and sequencing errors. Alignment of CDR3 sequences to IMGT reference sequences was used to assign V, D and J gene segments. For a sequence to be retained, a match of at least six nucleotides to both a V gene segment and a J gene segment was required. Rearrangements were classified as productive when the CDR3 lacked stop codons and remained in frame with V and J, and all other rearrangements were classified as non-productive. Following IMGT convention, CDR3 was defined as the stretch from the second conserved V-encoded cysteine up to the conserved J-encoded phenylalanine. The earlier analysis of some 580 of the donors excluded any sequence lacking an unambiguous match to a single V gene segment. An earlier analysis of a few hundred of the donors called V segments functional above 56.7% productive rearrangements and segregating when the between-donor standard deviation exceeded 5%. To diagnose cytomegalovirus status from the catalog of TCR beta chain sequences, a statistical classification framework was built. In a later analysis, V and J genes were assigned by comparing TCR nucleotide sequences against IMGT/GENE-DB human TR gene sequences. Using the TCRdist pipeline, a later analysis assigned CDR3 sequences along with most-parsimonious VDJ recombination scenarios. In a later analysis, every TCR beta chain was defined by the combination of its CDR3 amino acid sequence and its V-gene family, and reads without a unique V-gene family were dropped. As a way to deal with suspected cross-contamination and a sequencing artifact, a later analysis dropped 592 nucleotide sequences that were highly shared and had low generation probability. In a later analysis, a clonal expansion index for each public chain was calculated from normalized within-repertoire ranks of inferred template counts. In a later analysis, generation probabilities were computed using a VDJ recombination model fitted to out-of-frame rearrangements, and the results were checked against IGoR. A later analysis scored TCR-TCR, TCR-HLA and TCR-CMV co-occurrence with hypergeometric tests, applying a repertoire-size bias correction to TCR pairs. To estimate false discovery rates, a later analysis permuted the HLA or CMV assignments 20 times. A later analysis grouped co-occurring TCRs with DBSCAN, adding TCRdist sequence similarity when clustering within HLA-allele-positive subsets. Repertoires with fewer than 30,000 or more than 120,000 public chains were left out of co-occurrence clustering, as were about five repertoires with anomalous nucleotide sharing. TCRdb limited this immuneACCESS table to in-frame rearrangements with V and J called. A share of clones is missing; checked studies link under half to unresolved V genes, and the rest is unexplained. That table is the source of V, J and clone size, and D and trimming were worked out from the DNA. In all, the sample holds 110,000 to 150,000 clones, and 9.7% of those were seen once. The biggest ten clones account for about 1.9% of the sample.

This TCR derives from a middle-aged man in good health and CMV-seronegative. The sequencing sample was made of PBMCs.

CDR3 loop: CASSGTAVSGLWNQPQHF. The nucleotide sequence reads as follows: TGTGCCAGCAGTGGGACAGCAGTTTCCGGCCTTTGGAATCAGCCCCAGCATTTT. Rearrangement joined TRBV6-1 to TRBJ1-5; the D region possibly corresponds to TRBD1 (6 bases align). Trimming costs V 4 bases and J 4 bases, and their ends lie 23 bases apart. Taken from cysteine to phenylalanine, the CDR3 has 18 residues. Of all the DNA, just the CDR3 is kept, 54 bases in frame from base 1. CDR1 and CDR2, per the germline V gene, are MNHNS and SASEGT.